The next 29 T cell receptor beta chains were all read from a single sample in a study of control samples from healthy donors and cancer patients. The table came from immunoSEQ multiplex PCR; TCRdb's copy has only in-frame clones and leaves some out. The sample holds some 130,000 clones; roughly nine tenths are singletons and the top ten take just over 7.5%. Sequencing was performed on PBMCs. The receptors originated from a man in his fifties or sixties with head and neck cancer.

This clone has only a few counts. V usage is TRBV6-5 and J usage is TRBJ1-4, with D possibly TRBD1 on 6 matching bases. The V end lost 6 bases, the J end lost 8 bases, and 19 bases lay between the germline ends. Germline V CDR1 and CDR2: MNHEY, SVGAGI. This CDR3 contains 15 residues. The DNA for the CDR3 is TGTGCCAGCAGCCTAAGGGGGTTGTCAAAGGAAAAACTGTTTTTT. Residues: CASSLRGLSKEKLFF.

This clone appeared a single time. The chain combines TRBV6-5 with TRBJ2-3, with 8 bases identical to TRBD2. V shed 5 bases and J 4 bases; nucleotides not matched to a gene: 8. This CDR3 contains 15 residues. Germline V lookup: CDR1 MNHEY, CDR2 SVGAGI. This CDR3 is CASSRLAPLPDTQYF. The CDR3 region has the DNA TGTGCCAGCAGTCGACTAGCGCCACTACCAGATACGCAGTATTTT.

V and J are TRBV5-1 and TRBJ2-3; no firm D call. V shed 1 base and J shed 12 bases, with 15 bases lying between them. CDR1 is SGHRS, CDR2 YFSETQ, per germline. The CDR3 runs 13 residues. The CDR3 region has the DNA TGCGCCAGCAGCTTGACGTCTGGACCCCTCCAGTATTTT. Protein product: CASSLTSGPLQYF.

V gene TRBV19 combines with J gene TRBJ2-1; 7 nucleotides match TRBD1. V lost 6 bases and J lost 6; bases outside the gene matches: 5. Germline V gene lookup returns CDR1 LNHDA and CDR2 SQIVND (reference sequence). This CDR3 has 13 residues. This CDR3 reads CASSFNRGNEQFF. CDR3 sequence (DNA): TGTGCCAGTAGCTTCAACAGGGGCAATGAGCAGTTCTTC.

The chain employs TRBV27 and TRBJ1-6; a weak D match, TRBD1 (6 bases). The CDR3 sequence is 15 residues long. V was shortened by 4 bases and J by 7 bases, with 14 bases between the two germline ends. Germline V CDR1 and CDR2: MNHEY, SMNVEV (reference sequence). The CDR3 spells CASSSTGNGNSPLHF. The CDR3 region has the DNA TGTGCCAGCAGTTCTACAGGGAATGGGAATTCACCCCTCCACTTT.

The chain is built from TRBV12-3 or TRBV12-4 and TRBJ1-5; D remains ambiguous. Trimming took 5 bases from V and 6 from J, leaving 11 bases between them. The CDR3 length is 13 residues. CDR3 nucleotide sequence: TGTGCCAGCAGTGGAAGGATAGGTCAGCCCCAGCATTTT. The encoded protein is CASSGRIGQPQHF.

This chain connects TRBV7-9 to TRBJ1-5; D is perhaps TRBD1 (6 bases). The length of the CDR3 is 14 residues. Trimming removed 5 bases from V and 7 bases from J, with 15 bases in between. Looked up from germline, CDR1 is SEHNR and CDR2 is FQNEAQ (reference sequence). CDR3 nucleotides: TGTGCCAGCAGCAAGGCGGGGGCTAACCAGCCCCAGCATTTT. Its translation is CASSKAGANQPQHF.

This chain connects TRBV2 to TRBJ1-4; D ambiguous. The V gene's germline CDR1 is SNHLY and CDR2 FYNNEI. The CDR3 length is 14 residues. The germline V and J ends were trimmed by 3 bases and 5 bases, with 10 bases remaining between them. This chain's CDR3 is CASSDGRINEKLFF. CDR3 in DNA: TGTGCCAGCAGTGACGGCCGAATCAATGAAAAACTGTTTTTT.

The chain is built from TRBV5-1 and TRBJ1-1; 8 nucleotides agree with TRBD1. The J segment lost 8 bases and the V segment lost 3 bases, leaving 3 bases of the junction unmatched. CDR3 length equals 12 residues. CDR1 SGHRS and CDR2 YFSETQ come from the germline V gene. CDR3 sequence: CASSWGDREAFF. The DNA of the CDR3 is TGCGCCAGCAGCTGGGGGGACAGGGAAGCTTTCTTT.

The chain employs TRBV6-4 and TRBJ2-2, with 12 nucleotides matching TRBD1. Germline CDR1 is MRHNA and CDR2 is SNTAGT. The trim removed 2 bases at V and 2 bases at J, leaving 0 bases unmatched. The CDR3 covers 16 residues. The CDR3 DNA reads TGTGCCAGCAGTGACGGGACAGGGGGCAACACCGGGGAGCTGTTTTTT. This gives the protein CASSDGTGGNTGELFF.

The CDR3 DNA follows: TGTGCCACCAGCAGGGTCTACACAGATACGCAGTATTTT. This sequence encodes CATSRVYTDTQYF. The chain carries TRBV15 and TRBJ2-3; D ambiguous. V lost 3 bases to trimming and J lost 2 bases, with 6 bases between them. Germline values: CDR1 LNHNV, CDR2 YYDKDF (reference sequence). The CDR3 contains 13 residues.

The chain joins TRBV19 to TRBJ2-5; D unclear. This CDR3 is built from 11 residues. Trimming removed 4 bases from V and 5 bases from J, with 5 bases in between. Germline V gene sequence: CDR1 LNHDA, CDR2 SQIVND (reference sequence). As DNA, the CDR3 is TGTGCCAGTAGTAACTGGGAGACCCAGTACTTC. Its protein is CASSNWETQYF. The whole variable domain, filled in from reference TRBV19 and TRBJ2-5, reads DGGITQSPKYLFRKEGQNVTLSCEQNLNHDAMYWYRQDPGQGLRLIYYSQIVNDFQKGDIAEGYSVSREKKESFPLTVTSAQKNPTAFYLCASSNWETQYFGPGTRLLVL.

This rearrangement joins TRBV9 to TRBJ1-5, with no clear D. Germline CDR1 reads SGDLS; CDR2 reads YYNGEE. V gave up 0 bases and J gave up 5 bases, with 0 bases separating them. The CDR3 sequence is 11 residues long. The CDR3 DNA follows: TGTGCCAGCAGCGTAGATCAGCCCCAGCATTTT. Encoded protein: CASSVDQPQHF.

This rearrangement joins TRBV27 to TRBJ2-2, with D possibly being TRBD1 (6 bases). Trimming left V 6 bases short and J 9 bases short, with 20 bases between. The CDR3 has 15 amino acids. The germline CDR1 and CDR2 sequences are MNHEY and SMNVEV (reference sequence). CDR3 amino acids: CASRTDSGFGRELFF. For the CDR3, the DNA is TGTGCCAGCAGGACGGACAGTGGGTTCGGGCGGGAGCTGTTTTTT.

The V call is TRBV24-1, the J call TRBJ2-1, with TRBD2 matching 14 bases. CDR1 KGHDR and CDR2 SFDVKD come from the germline V gene. J was trimmed by 8 bases and V by 10 bases; bases with no gene match: 9. This CDR3 contains 15 residues. This CDR3 reads CATGGTSGSSHEQFF. The DNA of the CDR3 is TGTGCCACGGGGGGGACTAGCGGGAGTAGTCATGAGCAGTTCTTC.

This chain uses TRBV19 with TRBJ1-2, with 7 bases identical to TRBD1. Germline V gene lookup returns CDR1 LNHDA and CDR2 SQIVND (reference sequence). J lost 2 bases, V lost 6 bases, and 3 bases had no gene match. CDR3 length equals 13 residues. CDR3 protein: CASRQTGNYGYTF. The CDR3 region has the DNA TGTGCCAGTAGGCAGACAGGGAACTATGGCTACACCTTC.

V is TRBV19 and J is TRBJ2-3; TRBD1 aligns across 8 bases. The CDR3 consists of 17 residues. CDR1 is LNHDA, CDR2 SQIVND, per germline (reference sequence). V gave up 2 bases and J gave up 3 bases; unmatched junction bases: 10. This CDR3 is CASSIRGRTGRTDTQYF. The CDR3 DNA reads TGTGCCAGTAGTATAAGGGGTCGGACAGGGCGGACAGATACGCAGTATTTT.

V usage is TRBV19 and J usage is TRBJ1-2; D perhaps matches TRBD1 (6 bases). The CDR3 length is 12 residues. V was cut by 10 bases and J by 3 bases, with 12 bases left in between. Per germline, CDR1 LNHDA and CDR2 SQIVND (reference sequence). CDR3 DNA: TGTGCCACCCTGACAGGCTACTATGGCTACACCTTC. Its translation is CATLTGYYGYTF.

The chain combines TRBV7-9 with TRBJ2-2; a weak D match, TRBD1 (6 bases). This CDR3 comprises 16 residues. V lost 2 bases to trimming and J lost 8 bases, with 18 bases between them. Per germline, CDR1 SEHNR and CDR2 FQNEAQ (reference sequence). CDR3: CASSLTGTPFPGELFF. CDR3 sequence (DNA): TGTGCCAGCAGCTTAACCGGGACACCCTTCCCTGGGGAGCTGTTTTTT.

This chain uses TRBV6-5 with TRBJ1-1, with D unclear. The CDR3 sequence is 14 residues long. CDR1 is MNHEY and CDR2 is SVGAGI in the germline V gene. The V and J ends lost 6 bases and 0 bases respectively, with 11 bases between them. The CDR3, as DNA: TGTGCCAGCAGACCTACTCCCGTGAACACTGAAGCTTTCTTT. Translating it yields CASRPTPVNTEAFF.

The chain is built from TRBV19 and TRBJ1-5; no clear D gene. CDR3 size: 14 residues. V shed 3 bases and J shed 4 bases, with 10 bases lying between them. Germline V gene lookup returns CDR1 LNHDA and CDR2 SQIVND (reference sequence). The DNA of the CDR3 is TGTGCCAGTAGTATGGGTCAGAAAAATCAGCCCCAGCATTTT. Its protein is CASSMGQKNQPQHF.

This clone was detected only once. The gene calls are TRBV6-5 and TRBJ2-2; D gene unclear. The germline V gene has CDR1 MNHEY and CDR2 SVGAGI. Trimming cost V 4 bases and J 0 bases, with 9 bases left between them. This CDR3 has 15 residues. CDR3 DNA sequence: TGTGCCAGCAGTTTAGACGAGGCGAACACCGGGGAGCTGTTTTTT. Protein: CASSLDEANTGELFF.

V is TRBV9 and J is TRBJ1-1; weak D call: TRBD1 (5 bases). This CDR3 has 16 amino acids. Germline CDR1 is SGDLS and CDR2 is YYNGEE. V lost 2 bases, J lost 0 bases, and 14 bases lay in between. Written as DNA, the CDR3 is TGTGCCAGCAGCGTGCTCAGCATAGGGGTGAACACTGAAGCTTTCTTT. Its protein product is CASSVLSIGVNTEAFF.

In its sample, this clone was seen once. The J gene is TRBJ2-5, the V gene TRBV6-5; TRBD1 might be the D (6 bases). Germline lookup yields CDR1 MNHEY and CDR2 SVGAGI. This CDR3 region has 14 residues. Trimming cost V 0 bases and J 5 bases, with 10 bases left between them. CDR3 amino acids: CASSYSDSQETQYF. The CDR3 DNA reads TGTGCCAGCAGTTACTCGGACAGCCAGGAGACCCAGTACTTC.

This chain links TRBV5-8 with TRBJ1-5, with 7 bases matching TRBD1. Germline trimming cut 0 bases from V and 4 bases from J; bases unmatched to any gene: 4. The CDR3 contains 15 residues. CDR1 is SGHTS and CDR2 is YDEGEE in the germline V gene. The chain's CDR3 is CASSLGTGFNQPQHF. CDR3 nucleotide sequence: TGTGCCAGCAGCTTGGGGACAGGCTTTAATCAGCCCCAGCATTTT.

The chain links TRBV5-1 to TRBJ2-2, with a tentative D call TRBD2 (6 bases). The CDR3 has 15 amino acids. V was shortened by 4 bases and J by 6 bases, with 16 bases between the two germline ends. Germline CDR1 and CDR2: SGHRS and YFSETQ. The CDR3: CASSPQNGGPGELFF. The CDR3 DNA is TGCGCCAGCAGCCCTCAGAACGGAGGGCCCGGGGAGCTGTTTTTT.

The V and J genes are TRBV5-4 and TRBJ1-1, with D perhaps TRBD1 (6 bases). Germline assignment: CDR1 SGHNT and CDR2 YYREEE (reference sequence). The CDR3 contains 16 residues. Trimming stripped 3 bases from V and 1 base from J, with 16 bases between. Here the CDR3 reads CASSSAGGGWNTEAFF. CDR3 bases: TGTGCCAGCAGCTCCGCGGGGGGCGGATGGAACACTGAAGCTTTCTTT.

The chain has TRBV29-1 and TRBJ2-1; TRBD2 matches 12 bases. Trimming at V came to 0 bases and at J to 11 bases, leaving 8 bases not matched to a gene. This CDR3 has 15 amino acids. Germline V gene sequence: CDR1 SQVTM, CDR2 ANQGSEA. The CDR3, as DNA: TGCAGCGTTGAAGACCAACCGGGACTAGCGGGTAAGCAGTTCTTC. Translation gives CSVEDQPGLAGKQFF.

The chain is built from TRBV11-1 and TRBJ2-1; no clear D gene. CDR3 length: 12 amino acids. Germline V gene lookup returns CDR1 SGHAT and CDR2 FQDESV (reference sequence). The germline V and J ends were trimmed by 5 bases and 10 bases, with 12 bases remaining between them. The CDR3 nucleotides are TGTGCCAGCAGCCCCTCCCTGGTGGAGCAGTTCTTC. This translates into CASSPSLVEQFF.